The rows below give T cell receptor beta chains drawn from one sample of a study of blood T cell repertoires in COVID-19. The repertoire was sequenced with immunoSEQ multiplex PCR; TCRdb's copy has only in-frame clones and lacks some. The sample lists some 200,000 clones, roughly 90% occurring once. The specimen was PBMCs or T cells enriched from blood (not recorded which). These TCRs come from a man in his late teens or twenties with acute COVID-19. Each CDR3 is given with its conserved first and last residue.

cdr3_aa j_call v_call
CASSVGHGGVGNEQFF TRBJ2-1 TRBV9
CASTRGEVSPNYGYTF TRBJ1-2 TRBV19
CASSPGQGDQPQHF TRBJ1-5 TRBV6-5
CASSARTGSEQYF TRBJ2-7 TRBV28
CASSLSLAGGEYEQYF TRBJ2-7 TRBV5-1
CASSISGANYGYTF TRBJ1-2 TRBV19
CASSPGESPLHF TRBJ1-6 TRBV19
CASSQAGSGNQFF TRBJ2-1 TRBV14
CASSSSGTSGALNTDTQYF TRBJ2-3 TRBV7-6
CASSLGNLGGAFF TRBJ1-1 TRBV7-9
CASSQGTSGRVLEQFF TRBJ2-1 TRBV4-1
CASSLNTYNEQFF TRBJ2-1 TRBV12-3/TRBV12-4
CASSPAAGQPQHF TRBJ1-5 TRBV4-1
CAWTPGGSYNEQFF TRBJ2-1 TRBV30
CASSRGGLEETQYF TRBJ2-5 TRBV7-7
CASSQDRSRGSTEAFF TRBJ1-1 TRBV4-1
CASSQGDRGSHTF TRBJ1-2 TRBV3-1/TRBV3-2
CASSLGLAGGDEQFF TRBJ2-1 TRBV5-4
CASSLAPGLGNEQFF TRBJ2-1 TRBV7-9
CASSQDRRIEVGKLFF TRBJ1-4 TRBV4-1
CAIRGGGLQYF TRBJ2-4 TRBV27
CASSEGTPYGLYNEQFF TRBJ2-1 TRBV10-1
CASSYGTSGLGEQYF TRBJ2-7 TRBV7-8
CASSLSSGKGEKLFF TRBJ1-4 TRBV28
CASRYHSGGNQPQHF TRBJ1-5 TRBV4-1
CASRGTGGELFF TRBJ1-4 TRBV13
CASSIFSGLNTGELFF TRBJ2-2 TRBV19
CAWSVFRPGQGNYGYTF TRBJ1-2 TRBV30
CARGRRANTEAFF TRBJ1-1 TRBV19
CASSFQGIGYGGNQPQHF TRBJ1-5 TRBV28
CASSRASGGNQETQYF TRBJ2-5 TRBV19
CASSESRDRDNQPQHF TRBJ1-5 TRBV25-1
CASSYSGTSGNTIYF TRBJ1-3 TRBV6-5
CASSPSGEQETQYF TRBJ2-5 TRBV5-4
CASSDRSNSPLHF TRBJ1-6 TRBV27
CASSARQGLGASTEAFF TRBJ1-1 TRBV6-1
CASSIGLAGDPFF TRBJ2-1 TRBV19
CASGGGTTRETQYF TRBJ2-5 TRBV7-2
CASSVGRGANEQFF TRBJ2-1 TRBV10-1
CASTGDRATWGYTF TRBJ1-2 TRBV6-5
CASSLAGGNQPQHF TRBJ1-5 TRBV5-1
CASRTDSDGYTF TRBJ1-2 TRBV6-5
CASSIRQGAWTEAFF TRBJ1-1 TRBV19
CASSQENRATDTQYF TRBJ2-3 TRBV4-1
CASSQDRTYGRAFTGELFF TRBJ2-2 TRBV3-1/TRBV3-2
CASSPGQGPEKLFF TRBJ1-4 TRBV18
CASSALTFGTEHLSNQPQHF TRBJ1-5 TRBV19
CASSRRGQGVSRTEAFF TRBJ1-1 TRBV14
CASSQAKGQGGNTIYF TRBJ1-3 TRBV4-2
CASSLEGRGRGSSYNEQFF TRBJ2-1 TRBV3-1/TRBV3-2
CASSDPRDRDIGSNQPQHF TRBJ1-5 TRBV6-4
CASRQSQAAGEQYF TRBJ2-7 TRBV19
CASSLSPVNQPQHF TRBJ1-5 TRBV28
CAWQGSGQRNEQFF TRBJ2-1 TRBV30
CAAGQPQHF TRBJ1-5 TRBV27
CASRGLPGTEAFF TRBJ1-1 TRBV28
CASSYRDRVYEQYF TRBJ2-7 TRBV6-5